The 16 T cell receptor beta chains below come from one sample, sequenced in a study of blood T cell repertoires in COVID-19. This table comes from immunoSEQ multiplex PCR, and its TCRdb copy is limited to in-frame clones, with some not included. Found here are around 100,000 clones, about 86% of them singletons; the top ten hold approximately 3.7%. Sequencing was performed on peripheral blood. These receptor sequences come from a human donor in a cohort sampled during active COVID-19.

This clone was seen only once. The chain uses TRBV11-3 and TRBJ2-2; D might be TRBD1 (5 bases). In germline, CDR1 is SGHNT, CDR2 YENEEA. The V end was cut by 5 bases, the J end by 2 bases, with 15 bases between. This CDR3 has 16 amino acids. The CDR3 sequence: CASSTLLDTNTGELFF. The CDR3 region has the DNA TGTGCCAGCAGCACTCTACTGGACACCAACACCGGGGAGCTGTTTTTT.

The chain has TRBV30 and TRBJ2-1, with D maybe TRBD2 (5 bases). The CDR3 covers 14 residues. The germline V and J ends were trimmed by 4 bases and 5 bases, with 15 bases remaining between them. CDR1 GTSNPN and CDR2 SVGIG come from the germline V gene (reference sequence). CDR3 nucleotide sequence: TGTGCCTGGAATCTCAATCGAGCGGACAATGAGCAGTTCTTC. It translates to CAWNLNRADNEQFF.

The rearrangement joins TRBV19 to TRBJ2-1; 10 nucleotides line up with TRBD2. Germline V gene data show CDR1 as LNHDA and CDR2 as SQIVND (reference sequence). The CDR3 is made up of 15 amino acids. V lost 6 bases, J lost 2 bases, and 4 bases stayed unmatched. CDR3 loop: CASRISGGTYNEQFF. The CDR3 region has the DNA TGTGCCAGTAGGATTAGCGGGGGGACCTACAATGAGCAGTTCTTC. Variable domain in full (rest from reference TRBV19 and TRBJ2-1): DGGITQSPKYLFRKEGQNVTLSCEQNLNHDAMYWYRQDPGQGLRLIYYSQIVNDFQKGDIAEGYSVSREKKESFPLTVTSAQKNPTAFYLCASRISGGTYNEQFFGPGTRLTVL.

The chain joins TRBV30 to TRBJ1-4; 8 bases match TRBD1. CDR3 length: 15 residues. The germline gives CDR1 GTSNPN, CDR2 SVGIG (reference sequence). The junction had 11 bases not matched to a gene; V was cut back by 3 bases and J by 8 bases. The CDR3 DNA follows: TGTGCCTGGAGCCACCAGGGGGCGCGCCGAGAAAAACTGTTTTTT. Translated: CAWSHQGARREKLFF. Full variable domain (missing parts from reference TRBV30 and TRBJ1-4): SQTIHQWPATLVQPVGSPLSLECTVEGTSNPNLYWYRQAAGRGLQLLFYSVGIGQISSEVPQNLSASRPQDRQFILSSKKLLLSDSGFYLCAWSHQGARREKLFFGSGTQLSVL.

The CDR3 DNA follows: TGTGCCAGTAGTGGACAGTCGAACACCGGGGAGCTGTTTTTT. It yields the protein CASSGQSNTGELFF. The V call is TRBV19, the J call TRBJ2-2; the D gene is possibly TRBD1 (6 bases). CDR3 length: 14 residues. Trimming removed 5 bases at V and 0 bases at J, with 7 bases between. Germline V CDR1 and CDR2: LNHDA, SQIVND (reference sequence).

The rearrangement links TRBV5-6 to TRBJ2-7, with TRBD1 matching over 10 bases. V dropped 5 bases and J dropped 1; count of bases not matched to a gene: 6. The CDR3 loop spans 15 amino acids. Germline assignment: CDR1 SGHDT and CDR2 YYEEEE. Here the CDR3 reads CASSSPGQGSYEQYF. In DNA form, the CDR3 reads TGTGCCAGCAGTTCACCGGGACAGGGGTCCTACGAGCAGTACTTC.

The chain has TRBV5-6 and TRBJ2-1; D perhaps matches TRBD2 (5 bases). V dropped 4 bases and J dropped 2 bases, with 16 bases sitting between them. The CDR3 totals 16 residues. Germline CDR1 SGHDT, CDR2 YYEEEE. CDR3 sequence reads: CASSLLSGRAYNEQFF. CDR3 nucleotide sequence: TGTGCCAGCAGCCTACTCTCTGGGCGGGCCTACAATGAGCAGTTCTTC.

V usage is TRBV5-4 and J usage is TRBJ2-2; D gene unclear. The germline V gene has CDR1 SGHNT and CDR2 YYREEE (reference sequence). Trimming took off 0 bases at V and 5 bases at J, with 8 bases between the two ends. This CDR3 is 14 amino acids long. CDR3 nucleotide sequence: TGTGCCAGCAGCTTGGAACCGAGAACCGGGGAGCTGTTTTTT. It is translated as CASSLEPRTGELFF.

This CDR3 reads CASSLDRGVLRETQYF. CDR3 nucleotide sequence: TGTGCCAGCAGCTTAGATCGGGGGGTCCTAAGGGAGACCCAGTACTTC. This chain joins TRBV11-2 and TRBJ2-5; 7 nucleotides line up with TRBD2. The CDR3 is 16 residues long. Germline CDR1 is SGHAT and CDR2 is FQNNGV. J lost 5 bases, V lost 0 bases, and 9 bases had no gene match.

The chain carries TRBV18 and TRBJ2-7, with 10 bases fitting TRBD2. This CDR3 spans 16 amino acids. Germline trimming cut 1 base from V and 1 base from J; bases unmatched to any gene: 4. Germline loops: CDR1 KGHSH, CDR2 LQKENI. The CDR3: CASSPLLAGGSYEQYF. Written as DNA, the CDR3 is TGTGCCAGCTCACCACTCTTAGCGGGAGGTTCCTACGAGCAGTACTTC.

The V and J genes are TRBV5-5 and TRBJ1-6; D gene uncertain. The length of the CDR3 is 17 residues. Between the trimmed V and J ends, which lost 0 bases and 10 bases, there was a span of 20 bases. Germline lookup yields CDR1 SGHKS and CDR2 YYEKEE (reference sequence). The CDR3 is CASSLASGLTTGSPLHF. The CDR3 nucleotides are TGTGCCAGCAGCTTGGCCTCGGGATTGACGACGGGCTCACCCCTCCACTTT.

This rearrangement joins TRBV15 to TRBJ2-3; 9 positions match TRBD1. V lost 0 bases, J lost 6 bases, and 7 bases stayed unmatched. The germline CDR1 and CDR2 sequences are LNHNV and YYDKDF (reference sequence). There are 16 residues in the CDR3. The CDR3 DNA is TGTGCCACCAGCAGAGATTTGACAGGGGGTGGGGATACGCAGTATTTT. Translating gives CATSRDLTGGGDTQYF.

CDR3 residues: CASSSIASADTQYF. The DNA of the CDR3 is TGTGCCAGCAGCTCTATAGCGTCAGCAGATACGCAGTATTTT. V usage is TRBV7-2 and J usage is TRBJ2-3, with D possibly TRBD2 on 5 matching bases. The CDR3 consists of 14 residues. CDR1 and CDR2 from the germline V gene are SGHTA and FQGNSA. The V end was cut by 4 bases, the J end by 4 bases, with 12 bases between.

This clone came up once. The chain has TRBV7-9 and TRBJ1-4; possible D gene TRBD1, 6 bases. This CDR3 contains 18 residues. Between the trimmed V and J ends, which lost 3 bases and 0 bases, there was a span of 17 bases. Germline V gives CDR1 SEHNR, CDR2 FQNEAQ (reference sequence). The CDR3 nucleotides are TGTGCCAGCAGCTTTCAGTGGGGGCGAGAATCAACTAATGAAAAACTGTTTTTT. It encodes CASSFQWGRESTNEKLFF.

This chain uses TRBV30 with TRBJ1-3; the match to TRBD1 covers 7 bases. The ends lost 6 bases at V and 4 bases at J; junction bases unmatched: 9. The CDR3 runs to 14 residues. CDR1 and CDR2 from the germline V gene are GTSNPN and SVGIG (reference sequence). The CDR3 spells CACTKLTGGNTIYF. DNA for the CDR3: TGTGCCTGCACGAAGCTGACAGGGGGAAACACCATATATTTT.

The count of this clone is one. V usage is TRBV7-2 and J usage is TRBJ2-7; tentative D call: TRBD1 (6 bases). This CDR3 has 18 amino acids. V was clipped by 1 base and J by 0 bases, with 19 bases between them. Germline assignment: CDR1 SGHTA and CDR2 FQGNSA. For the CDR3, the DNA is TGTGCCAGCAGCTTAGGATCCCCACGTCACAGGGCCTCCTACGAGCAGTACTTC. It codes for CASSLGSPRHRASYEQYF.